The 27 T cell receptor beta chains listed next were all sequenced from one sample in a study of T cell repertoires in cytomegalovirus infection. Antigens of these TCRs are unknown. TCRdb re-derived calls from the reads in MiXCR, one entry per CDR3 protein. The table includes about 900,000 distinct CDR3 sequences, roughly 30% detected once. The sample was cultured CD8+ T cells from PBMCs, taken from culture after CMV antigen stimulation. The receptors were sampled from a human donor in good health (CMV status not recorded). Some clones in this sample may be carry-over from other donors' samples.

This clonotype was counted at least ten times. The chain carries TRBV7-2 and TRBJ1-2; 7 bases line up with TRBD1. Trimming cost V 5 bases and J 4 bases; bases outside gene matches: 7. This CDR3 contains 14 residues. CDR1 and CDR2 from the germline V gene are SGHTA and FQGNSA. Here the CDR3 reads CASSTSQGPYGYTF. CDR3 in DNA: TGTGCCAGCAGCACCTCACAGGGGCCCTATGGCTACACCTTC.

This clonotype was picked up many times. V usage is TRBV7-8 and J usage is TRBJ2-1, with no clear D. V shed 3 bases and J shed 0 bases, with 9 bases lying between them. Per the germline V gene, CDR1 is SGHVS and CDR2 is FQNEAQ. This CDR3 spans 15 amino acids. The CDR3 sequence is CASSLFESSYNEQFF. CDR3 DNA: TGTGCCAGCAGCTTGTTTGAGAGCTCCTACAATGAGCAGTTCTTC.

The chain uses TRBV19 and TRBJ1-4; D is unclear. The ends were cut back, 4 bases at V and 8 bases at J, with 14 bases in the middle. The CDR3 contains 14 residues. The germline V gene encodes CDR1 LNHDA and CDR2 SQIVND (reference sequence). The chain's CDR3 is CASSRGKRNEKLFF. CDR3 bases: TGTGCCAGTAGTAGAGGAAAGAGGAACGAAAAACTGTTTTTT.

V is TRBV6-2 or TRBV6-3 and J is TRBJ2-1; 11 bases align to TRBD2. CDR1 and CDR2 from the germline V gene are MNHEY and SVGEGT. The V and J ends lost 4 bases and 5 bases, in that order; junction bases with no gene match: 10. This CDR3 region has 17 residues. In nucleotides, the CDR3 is TGTGCCAGCAGTTCCCTCTATCCTAGCGGGGGGCACAATGAGCAGTTCTTC. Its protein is CASSSLYPSGGHNEQFF.

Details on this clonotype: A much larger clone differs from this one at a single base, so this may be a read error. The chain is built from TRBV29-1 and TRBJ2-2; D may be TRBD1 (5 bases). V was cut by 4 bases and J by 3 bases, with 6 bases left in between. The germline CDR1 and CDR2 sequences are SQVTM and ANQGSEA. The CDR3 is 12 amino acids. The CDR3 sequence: CSVVGHTGELFF. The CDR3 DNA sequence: TGCAGCGTTGTGGGGCACACCGGGGAGCTGTTTTTT.

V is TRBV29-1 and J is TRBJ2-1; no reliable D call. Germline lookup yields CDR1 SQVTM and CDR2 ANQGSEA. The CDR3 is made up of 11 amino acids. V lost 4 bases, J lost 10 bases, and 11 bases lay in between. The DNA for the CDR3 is TGCAGCGTTGGGCCTAGTCTGGAGCAGTTCTTC. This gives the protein CSVGPSLEQFF.

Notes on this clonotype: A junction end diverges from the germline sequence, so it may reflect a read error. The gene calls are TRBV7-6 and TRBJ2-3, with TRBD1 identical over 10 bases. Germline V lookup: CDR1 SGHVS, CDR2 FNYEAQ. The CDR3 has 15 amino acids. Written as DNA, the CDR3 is TGTTCCAGCAGCTCGGGACAGGGGTTTACAGATACGCAGTATTTT. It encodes CSSSSGQGFTDTQYF.

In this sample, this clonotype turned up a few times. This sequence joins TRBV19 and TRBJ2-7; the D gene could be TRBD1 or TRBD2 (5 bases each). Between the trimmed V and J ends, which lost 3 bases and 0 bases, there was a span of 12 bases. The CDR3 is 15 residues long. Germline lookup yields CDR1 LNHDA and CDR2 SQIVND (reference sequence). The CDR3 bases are TGTGCCAGTAGTATGTCGGCAGGGAGCTCCTACGAGCAGTACGTC. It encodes CASSMSAGSSYEQYV.

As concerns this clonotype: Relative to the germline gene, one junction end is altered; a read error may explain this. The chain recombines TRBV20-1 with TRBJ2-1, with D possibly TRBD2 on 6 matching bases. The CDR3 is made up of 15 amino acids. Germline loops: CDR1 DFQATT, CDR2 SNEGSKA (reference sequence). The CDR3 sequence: CSARGRGTFYNGQFF. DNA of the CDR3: TGCAGTGCTAGAGGACGGGGGACCTTTTACAATGGGCAGTTCTTC.

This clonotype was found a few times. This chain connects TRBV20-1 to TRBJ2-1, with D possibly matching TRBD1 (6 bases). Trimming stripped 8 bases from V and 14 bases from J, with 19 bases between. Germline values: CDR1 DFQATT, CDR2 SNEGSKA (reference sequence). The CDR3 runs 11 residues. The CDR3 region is CSSSSGVKEFF. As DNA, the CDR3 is TGCAGTTCTTCCTCAGGGGTCAAGGAGTTCTTC.

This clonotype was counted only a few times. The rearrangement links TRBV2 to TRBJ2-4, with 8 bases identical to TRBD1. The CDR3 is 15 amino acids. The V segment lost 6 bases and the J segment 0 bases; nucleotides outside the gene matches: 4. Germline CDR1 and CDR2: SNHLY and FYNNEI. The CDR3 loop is CASSGQGLAKNIQYF. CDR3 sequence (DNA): TGTGCCAGCAGCGGACAGGGATTAGCCAAAAACATTCAGTACTTC. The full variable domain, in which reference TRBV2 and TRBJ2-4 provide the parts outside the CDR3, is EPEVTQTPSHQVTQMGQEVILRCVPISNHLYFYWYRQILGQKVEFLVSFYNNEISEKSEIFDDQFSVERPDGSNFTLKIRSTKLEDSAMYFCASSGQGLAKNIQYFGAGTRLSVL.

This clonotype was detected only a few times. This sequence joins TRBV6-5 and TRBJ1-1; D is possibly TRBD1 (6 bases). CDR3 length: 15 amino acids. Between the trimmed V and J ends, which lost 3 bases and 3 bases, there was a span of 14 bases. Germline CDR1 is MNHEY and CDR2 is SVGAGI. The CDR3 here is CASSYGRGWDTEAFF. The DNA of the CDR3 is TGTGCCAGCAGTTATGGCAGGGGTTGGGACACTGAAGCTTTCTTT.

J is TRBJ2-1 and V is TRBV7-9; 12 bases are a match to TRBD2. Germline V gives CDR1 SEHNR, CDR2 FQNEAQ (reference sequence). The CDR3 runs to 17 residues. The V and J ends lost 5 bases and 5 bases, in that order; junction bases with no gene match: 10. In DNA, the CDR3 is TGTGCCAGCAGCACGACAAGGACTAGCGGGGCGCACAATGAGCAGTTCTTC. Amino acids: CASSTTRTSGAHNEQFF.

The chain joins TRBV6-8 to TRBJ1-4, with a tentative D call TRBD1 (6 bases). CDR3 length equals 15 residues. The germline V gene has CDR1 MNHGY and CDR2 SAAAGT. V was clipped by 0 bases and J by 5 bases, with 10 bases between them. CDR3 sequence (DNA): TGTGCCAGCAGTTACTCGGGGGGCCTGAATGAAAAACTGTTTTTT. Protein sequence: CASSYSGGLNEKLFF.

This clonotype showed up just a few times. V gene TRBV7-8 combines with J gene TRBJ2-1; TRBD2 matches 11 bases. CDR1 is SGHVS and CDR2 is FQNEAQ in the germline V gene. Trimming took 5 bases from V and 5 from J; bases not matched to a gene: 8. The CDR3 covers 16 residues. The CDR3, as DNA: TGTGCCAGCAGCCCAAAGGGACTAGCGGAAAACAATGAGCAGTTCTTC. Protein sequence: CASSPKGLAENNEQFF.

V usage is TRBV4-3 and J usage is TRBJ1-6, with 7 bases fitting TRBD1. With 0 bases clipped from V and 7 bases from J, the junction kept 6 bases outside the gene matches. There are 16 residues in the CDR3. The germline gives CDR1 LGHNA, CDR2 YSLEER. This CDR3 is CASSQDIQGRNSPLHF. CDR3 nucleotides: TGCGCCAGCAGCCAAGATATACAGGGGAGGAATTCACCCCTCCACTTT.

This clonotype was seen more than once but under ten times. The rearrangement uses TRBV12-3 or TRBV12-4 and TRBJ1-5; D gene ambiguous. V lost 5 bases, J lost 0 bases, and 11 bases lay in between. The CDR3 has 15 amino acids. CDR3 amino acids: CASSGVGYSNQPQHF. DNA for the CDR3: TGTGCCAGCAGTGGGGTGGGTTATAGCAATCAGCCCCAGCATTTT.

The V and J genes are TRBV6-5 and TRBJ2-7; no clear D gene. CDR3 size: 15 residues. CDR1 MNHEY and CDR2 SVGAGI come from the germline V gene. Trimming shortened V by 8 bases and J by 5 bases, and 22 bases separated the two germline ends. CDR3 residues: CASGFSAHRLHEQYV. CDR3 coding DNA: TGTGCCAGCGGTTTCTCCGCTCATAGACTCCACGAGCAGTACGTC.

In DNA, the CDR3 is TGCGCCAGCAGCCAATTCCCGGGACAGGGGGCGTGGGGCGGCTACACCTTC. It translates to CASSQFPGQGAWGGYTF. V usage is TRBV4-3 and J usage is TRBJ1-2; 12 bases are shared with TRBD1. With V trimmed by 2 bases and J by 8 bases, 12 bases remained unmatched. This CDR3 spans 17 amino acids. Germline CDR1 is LGHNA and CDR2 is YSLEER.

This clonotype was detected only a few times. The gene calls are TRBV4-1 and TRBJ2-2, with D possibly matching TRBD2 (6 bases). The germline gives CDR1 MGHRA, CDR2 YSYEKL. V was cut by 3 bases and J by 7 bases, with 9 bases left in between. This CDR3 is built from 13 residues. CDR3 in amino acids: CASSQGLLGELFF. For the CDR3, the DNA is TGCGCCAGCAGCCAGGGACTTCTCGGGGAGCTGTTTTTT.

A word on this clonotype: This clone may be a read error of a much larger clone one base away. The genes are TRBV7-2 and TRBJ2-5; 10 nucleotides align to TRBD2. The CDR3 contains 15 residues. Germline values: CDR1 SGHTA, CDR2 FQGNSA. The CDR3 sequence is CASGLELAGQETQYF. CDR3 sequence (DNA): TGTGCCAGCGGCTTAGAACTAGCGGGACAAGAGACCCAGTACTTC.

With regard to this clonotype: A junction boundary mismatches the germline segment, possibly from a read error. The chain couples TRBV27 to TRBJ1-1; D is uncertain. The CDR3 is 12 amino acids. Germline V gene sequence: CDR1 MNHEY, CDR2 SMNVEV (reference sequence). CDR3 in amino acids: CVSTGTNTEAFF. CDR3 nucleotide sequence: TGTGTCAGCACCGGCACGAACACTGAAGCTTTCTTT.

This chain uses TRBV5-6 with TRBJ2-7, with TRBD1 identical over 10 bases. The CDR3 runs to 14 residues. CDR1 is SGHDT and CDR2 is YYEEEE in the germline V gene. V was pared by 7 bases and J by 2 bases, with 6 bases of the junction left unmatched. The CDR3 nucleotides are TGTGCCAGCCAGCTTGGGACAGGGGCCTACGAGCAGTACTTC. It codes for CASQLGTGAYEQYF.

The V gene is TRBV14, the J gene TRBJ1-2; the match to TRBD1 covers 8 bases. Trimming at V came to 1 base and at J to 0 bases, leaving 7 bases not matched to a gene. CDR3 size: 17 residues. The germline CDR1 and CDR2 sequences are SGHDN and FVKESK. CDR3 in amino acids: CASSQVGQGAPNYGYTF. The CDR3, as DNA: TGTGCCAGCAGCCAAGTTGGGCAGGGGGCCCCTAACTATGGCTACACCTTC. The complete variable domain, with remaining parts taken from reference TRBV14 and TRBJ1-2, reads EAGVTQFPSHSVIEKGQTVTLRCDPISGHDNLYWYRRVMGKEIKFLLHFVKESKQDESGMPNNRFLAERTGGTYSTLKVQPAELEDSGVYFCASSQVGQGAPNYGYTFGSGTRLTVV.

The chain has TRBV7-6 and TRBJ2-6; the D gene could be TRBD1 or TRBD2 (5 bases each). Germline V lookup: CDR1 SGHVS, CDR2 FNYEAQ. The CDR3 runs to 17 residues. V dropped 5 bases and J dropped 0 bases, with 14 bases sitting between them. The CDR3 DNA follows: TGTGCCAGCAGCCTTACGGGGCCCCTCTCTGGGGCCAACGTCCTGACTTTC. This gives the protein CASSLTGPLSGANVLTF.

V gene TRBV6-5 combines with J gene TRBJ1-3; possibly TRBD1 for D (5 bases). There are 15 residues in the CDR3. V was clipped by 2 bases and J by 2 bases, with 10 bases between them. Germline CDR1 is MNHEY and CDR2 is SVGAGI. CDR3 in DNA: TGTGCCAGCAGTTACGGGGCAGGGCCTGGAAACACCATATATTTT. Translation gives CASSYGAGPGNTIYF.

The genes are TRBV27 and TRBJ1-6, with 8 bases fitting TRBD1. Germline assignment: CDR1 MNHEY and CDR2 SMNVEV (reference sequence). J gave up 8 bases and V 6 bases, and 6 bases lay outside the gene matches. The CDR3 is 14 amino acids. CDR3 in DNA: TGTGCCAGCAGCACCGGGACAGGACATTCACCCCTCCACTTT. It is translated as CASSTGTGHSPLHF.